Following are 12 T cell receptor beta chains from one sample sequenced in a study of blood T cell repertoires in COVID-19. Assay used: immunoSEQ multiplex PCR; TCRdb lists only in-frame clones, some missing. Among over 200,000 clones listed, over 75% were seen once. Sample: PBMCs or T cells enriched from blood (not recorded which). Source of these receptors: a woman in her thirties who had been exposed to COVID-19.

The chain links TRBV19 to TRBJ1-6; D possibly corresponds to TRBD1 (6 bases). Germline V gene data show CDR1 as LNHDA and CDR2 as SQIVND (reference sequence). The CDR3 sequence is 15 residues long. V dropped 6 bases and J dropped 3 bases, with 12 bases sitting between them. CDR3 coding DNA: TGTGCCAGTAGGATGAGGGACAACTATAATTCACCCCTCCACTTT. Its protein product is CASRMRDNYNSPLHF. The whole variable domain, remainder taken from reference TRBV19 and TRBJ1-6, is DGGITQSPKYLFRKEGQNVTLSCEQNLNHDAMYWYRQDPGQGLRLIYYSQIVNDFQKGDIAEGYSVSREKKESFPLTVTSAQKNPTAFYLCASRMRDNYNSPLHFGNGTRLTVT.

This clone was observed a handful of times. The genes are TRBV10-1 and TRBJ2-7; TRBD2 matches at 11 bases. The ends lost 6 bases at V and 4 bases at J; junction bases unmatched: 8. The CDR3 has 15 residues. Germline V lookup: CDR1 WNHNN, CDR2 SYGVQD (reference sequence). For the CDR3, the DNA is TGCGCCAGCAGCCCCGGGACTAGCGGAGGGTACGAGCAGTACTTC. Encoded protein: CASSPGTSGGYEQYF.

The V call is TRBV11-2, the J call TRBJ1-2; tentatively, D is TRBD1 (6 bases). This CDR3 spans 17 amino acids. V was cut by 5 bases and J by 7 bases, with 26 bases left in between. Germline CDR1 reads SGHAT; CDR2 reads FQNNGV. The CDR3 DNA reads as TGTGCCAGCAGCGCTAGACCCGCGACAGGCCTGAGGGGTGGCTACACCTTC. Its translation: CASSARPATGLRGGYTF.

The chain is built from TRBV11-2 and TRBJ2-4; the match to TRBD1 covers 8 bases. V was pared by 6 bases and J by 9 bases, with 16 bases of the junction left unmatched. The CDR3 is 16 residues long. Per the germline V gene, CDR1 is SGHAT and CDR2 is FQNNGV. CDR3 region: CASSFRSGTGIGIQYF. DNA for the CDR3: TGTGCCAGCAGTTTTCGATCCGGGACAGGTATCGGCATTCAGTACTTC.

V gene TRBV15 combines with J gene TRBJ2-1, with a weak D call TRBD1 (5 bases). Trimming pared 5 bases from V and 6 bases from J, leaving 11 bases between. In germline, CDR1 is LNHNV, CDR2 YYDKDF (reference sequence). The CDR3 has 13 amino acids. This chain's CDR3 is CATSGASLNEQFF. The CDR3 coding sequence is TGTGCCACCAGCGGGGCCAGCCTCAATGAGCAGTTCTTC.

The J gene is TRBJ2-7, the V gene TRBV30, with unresolved D. Germline lookup yields CDR1 GTSNPN and CDR2 SVGIG (reference sequence). The CDR3 is 13 residues long. The ends were cut back, 4 bases at V and 3 bases at J, with 13 bases in the middle. As DNA, the CDR3 is TGTGCCTGGAATCCCGGGTTTTTCTACGAGCAGTACTTC. Protein: CAWNPGFFYEQYF.

The genes are TRBV11-2 and TRBJ2-3, with D tentatively TRBD2 (6 bases). CDR1 is SGHAT, CDR2 FQNNGV, per germline. CDR3 length equals 14 residues. Trimming pared 2 bases from V and 4 bases from J, leaving 10 bases between. The CDR3 loop reads CASSLTRRADTQYF. The DNA of the CDR3 is TGTGCCAGCAGCTTAACAAGGAGGGCAGATACGCAGTATTTT.

This clone has more than one count but fewer than ten. This chain connects TRBV12-3 or TRBV12-4 to TRBJ1-1; D might be TRBD1 (5 bases). V was shortened by 1 base and J by 5 bases, with 8 bases between the two germline ends. This CDR3 spans 13 amino acids. The DNA for the CDR3 is TGTGCCAGCAGTTTAGTGGGGGGGACTGAAGCTTTCTTT. It specifies CASSLVGGTEAFF.

DNA of the CDR3: TGTGCCAGCAGCTGGGAGGGTCAGCCCCAGCATTTT. Protein sequence: CASSWEGQPQHF. J is TRBJ1-5 and V is TRBV5-4; D ambiguous. Germline-derived CDR1 and CDR2 are SGHNT and YYREEE (reference sequence). This CDR3 has 12 amino acids. V dropped 3 bases and J dropped 6 bases, with 7 bases sitting between them.

The V and J genes are TRBV5-1 and TRBJ2-5; 16 bases align to TRBD2. CDR3 length: 15 amino acids. V shed 4 bases, J shed 9 bases, and the junction held 6 bases outside the gene matches. Germline lookup yields CDR1 SGHRS and CDR2 YFSETQ. This CDR3 is CASSAGTSGRGAQYF. The CDR3 DNA is TGCGCCAGCAGCGCAGGGACTAGCGGGAGGGGGGCCCAGTACTTC.

This clone was counted between two and nine times. The chain is built from TRBV5-1 and TRBJ1-1, with 7 nucleotides matching TRBD1. CDR1 SGHRS and CDR2 YFSETQ come from the germline V gene. Trimming cost V 0 bases and J 0 bases; bases outside gene matches: 8. CDR3 size: 17 residues. The CDR3 here is CASSLGQGLAVNTEAFF. The CDR3, as DNA: TGCGCCAGCAGCTTGGGACAGGGTCTTGCCGTGAACACTGAAGCTTTCTTT.

The chain joins TRBV12-3 or TRBV12-4 to TRBJ1-5, with TRBD1 as a possible D gene (6 bases). Trimming pared 7 bases from V and 6 bases from J, leaving 13 bases between. The CDR3 contains 13 residues. The CDR3 DNA reads TGTGCCAGCAACAGGGTACGAGGTCAGCCCCAGCATTTT. Protein product: CASNRVRGQPQHF.